Given below is one TCR beta chain in context. Its antigen remains unidentified. Amplification used 52 TRBV primers and 13 TRBJ primers. Measured with immunoSEQ multiplex PCR; TCRdb has only the in-frame clones, and not every one. The sample has over 20,000 clones, 70% to 90% seen once; the top ten hold about 1.3%. The data are from a study of regulatory T cells. Overall study findings and caveats: In CD3G-deficient patients, conventional CD4+ T cells were enriched for hydrophobic CDR3 residues at positions 6 and 7.

CD4+ cells were sorted into CD25-high CD127-low regulatory cells and CD25-low CD127-high conventional cells. The clonotype comes from a child younger than 18 with CD3G deficiency. Specimen: conventional CD4+ T cells sorted from blood.

The CDR3 sequence is CASSLGAGTSAYNEQFF. CDR3 coding DNA: TGCGCCAGCAGCTTGGGAGCCGGGACTAGCGCTTACAATGAGCAGTTCTTC. V and J are TRBV5-1 and TRBJ2-1; 10 bases line up with TRBD2. There are 17 residues in the CDR3. V lost 0 bases, J lost 4 bases, and 7 bases stayed unmatched. Germline V gives CDR1 SGHRS, CDR2 YFSETQ.